Described below is a single T cell receptor beta chain sequence and its context. Under the authors' procedure: Cell counts per sample came from amplifying reference gene primers. Method: immunoSEQ multiplex PCR; TCRdb's copy keeps in-frame clones and lacks some. The V and J calls and clone size were taken over from that table, and D and trimming were inferred from the DNA. This sample has hundreds of thousands of clones, with 80% to 90% found just once. This record belongs to a study of blood T cell repertoires in COVID-19. Sequencing was carried out using peripheral blood. This clonotype originated in a man aged 45 to 65 with acute or convalescent COVID-19.

The CDR3 DNA reads TGTGCCAGCAGTCCGGGGTTCTATAATTCACCCCTCCACTTT. Translated, it gives CASSPGFYNSPLHF. The chain is built from TRBV27 and TRBJ1-6; D remains ambiguous. The V gene's germline CDR1 is MNHEY and CDR2 SMNVEV (reference sequence). The CDR3 is 14 amino acids. V shed 5 bases and J shed 3 bases, with 8 bases lying between them.